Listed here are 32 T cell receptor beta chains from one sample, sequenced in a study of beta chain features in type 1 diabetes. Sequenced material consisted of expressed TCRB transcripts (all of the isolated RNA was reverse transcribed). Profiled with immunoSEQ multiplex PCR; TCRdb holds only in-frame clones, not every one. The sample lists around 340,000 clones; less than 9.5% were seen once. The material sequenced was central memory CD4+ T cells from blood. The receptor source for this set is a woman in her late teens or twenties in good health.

The CDR3 here is CASSEIGGIPRNEQFF. The CDR3 nucleotides read TGTGCCAGCAGTGAAATCGGTGGGATCCCACGGAATGAGCAGTTCTTC. The rearrangement joins TRBV25-1 to TRBJ2-1; D ambiguous. The CDR3 totals 16 residues. Deletions cut 2 bases from V and 7 bases from J, with 18 bases between. The germline V gene has CDR1 MGHDK and CDR2 SYGVNS.

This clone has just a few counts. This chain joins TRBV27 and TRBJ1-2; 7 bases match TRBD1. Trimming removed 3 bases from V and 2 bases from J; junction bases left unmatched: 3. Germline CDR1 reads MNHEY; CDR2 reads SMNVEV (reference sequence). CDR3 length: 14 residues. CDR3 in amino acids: CASSLGGGNYGYTF. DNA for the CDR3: TGTGCCAGCAGTTTGGGAGGGGGCAACTATGGCTACACCTTC.

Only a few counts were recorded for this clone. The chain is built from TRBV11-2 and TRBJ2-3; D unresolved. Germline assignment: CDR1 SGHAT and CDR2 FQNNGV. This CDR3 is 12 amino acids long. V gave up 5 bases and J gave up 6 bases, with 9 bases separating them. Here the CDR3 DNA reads TGTGCCAGCAGCCCAATGGGGGATACGCAGTATTTT. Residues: CASSPMGDTQYF. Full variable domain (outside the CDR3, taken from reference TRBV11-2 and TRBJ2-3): EAGVAQSPRYKIIEKRQSVAFWCNPISGHATLYWYQQILGQGPKLLIQFQNNGVVDDSQLPKDRFSAERLKGVDSTLKIQPAKLEDSAVYLCASSPMGDTQYFGPGTRLTVL.

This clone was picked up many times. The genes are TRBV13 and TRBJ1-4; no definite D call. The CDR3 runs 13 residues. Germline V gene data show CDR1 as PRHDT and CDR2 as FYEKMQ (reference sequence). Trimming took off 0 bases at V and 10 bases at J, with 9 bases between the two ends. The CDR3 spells CASSLGRSGKLFF. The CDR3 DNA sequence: TGTGCCAGCAGCTTAGGCCGATCGGGAAAACTGTTTTTT. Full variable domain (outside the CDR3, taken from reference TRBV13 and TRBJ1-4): AAGVIQSPRHLIKEKRETATLKCYPIPRHDTVYWYQQGPGQDPQFLISFYEKMQSDKGSIPDRFSAQQFSDYHSELNMSSLELGDSALYFCASSLGRSGKLFFGSGTQLSVL.

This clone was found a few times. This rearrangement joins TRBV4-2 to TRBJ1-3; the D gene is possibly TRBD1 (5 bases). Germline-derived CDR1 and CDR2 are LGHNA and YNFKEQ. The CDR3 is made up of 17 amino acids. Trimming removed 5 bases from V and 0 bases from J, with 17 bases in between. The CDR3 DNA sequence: TGTGCCAGCAGCTTGTCCGGGACGCCGAGCTCTGGAAACACCATATATTTT. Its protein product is CASSLSGTPSSGNTIYF.

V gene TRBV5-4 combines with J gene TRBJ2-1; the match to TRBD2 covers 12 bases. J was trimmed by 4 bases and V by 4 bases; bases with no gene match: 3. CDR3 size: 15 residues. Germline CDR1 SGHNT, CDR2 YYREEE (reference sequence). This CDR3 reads CASSRLAGGYNEQFF. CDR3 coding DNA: TGTGCCAGCAGCCGTCTAGCGGGAGGGTACAATGAGCAGTTCTTC.

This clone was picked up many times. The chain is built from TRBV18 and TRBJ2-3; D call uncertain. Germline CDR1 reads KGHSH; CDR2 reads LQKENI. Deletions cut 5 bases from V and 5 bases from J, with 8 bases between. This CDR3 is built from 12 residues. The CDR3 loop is CASSTLEDTQYF. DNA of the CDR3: TGTGCCAGCTCAACATTAGAAGATACGCAGTATTTT.

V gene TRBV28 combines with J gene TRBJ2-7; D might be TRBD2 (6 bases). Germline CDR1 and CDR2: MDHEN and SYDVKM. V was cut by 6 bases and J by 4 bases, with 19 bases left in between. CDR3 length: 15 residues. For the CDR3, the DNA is TGTGCCAGCAGCCCCCTGGGAGCGGCGGGGTACGAGCAGTACTTC. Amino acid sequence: CASSPLGAAGYEQYF.

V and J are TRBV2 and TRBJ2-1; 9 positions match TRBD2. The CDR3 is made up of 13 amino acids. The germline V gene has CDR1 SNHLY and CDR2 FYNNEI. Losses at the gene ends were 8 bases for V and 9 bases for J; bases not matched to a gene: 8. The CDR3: CASGRLAEGEQFF. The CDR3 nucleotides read TGTGCCAGCGGTAGACTAGCGGAGGGTGAGCAGTTCTTC. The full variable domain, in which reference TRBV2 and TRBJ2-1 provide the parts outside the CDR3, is EPEVTQTPSHQVTQMGQEVILRCVPISNHLYFYWYRQILGQKVEFLVSFYNNEISEKSEIFDDQFSVERPDGSNFTLKIRSTKLEDSAMYFCASGRLAEGEQFFGPGTRLTVL.

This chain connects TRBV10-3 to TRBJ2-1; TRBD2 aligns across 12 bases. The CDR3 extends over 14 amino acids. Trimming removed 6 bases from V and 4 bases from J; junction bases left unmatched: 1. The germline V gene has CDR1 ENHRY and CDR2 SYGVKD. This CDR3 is CAIRTSGRYNEQFF. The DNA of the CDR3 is TGTGCCATCAGAACTAGCGGGAGGTACAATGAGCAGTTCTTC.

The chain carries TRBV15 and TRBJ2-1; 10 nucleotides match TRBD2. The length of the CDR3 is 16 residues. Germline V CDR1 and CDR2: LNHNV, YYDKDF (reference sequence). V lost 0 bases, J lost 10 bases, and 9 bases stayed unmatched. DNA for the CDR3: TGTGCCACCAGCAGAGATTGGGCTAGCGGGAGTCGCGAGCAGTTCTTC. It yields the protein CATSRDWASGSREQFF.

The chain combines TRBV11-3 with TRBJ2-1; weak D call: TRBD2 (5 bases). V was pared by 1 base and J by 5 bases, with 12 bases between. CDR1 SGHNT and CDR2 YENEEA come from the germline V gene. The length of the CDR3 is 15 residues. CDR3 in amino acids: CASSLGRERNNEQFF. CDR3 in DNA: TGTGCCAGCAGCTTAGGTAGGGAGAGGAACAATGAGCAGTTCTTC. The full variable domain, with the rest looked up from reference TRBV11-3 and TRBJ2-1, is EAGVVQSPRYKIIEKKQPVAFWCNPISGHNTLYWYLQNLGQGPELLIRYENEEAVDDSQLPKDRFSAERLKGVDSTLKIQPAELGDSAVYLCASSLGRERNNEQFFGPGTRLTVL.

CDR3 nucleotides: TGTGCCAGCAGCTTATTGCCAGAGTCCCAAGAGACCCAGTACTTC. Residues: CASSLLPESQETQYF. V and J are TRBV7-2 and TRBJ2-5; no clear D. This CDR3 is built from 15 residues. Germline V gene sequence: CDR1 SGHTA, CDR2 FQGNSA. The V end lost 2 bases, the J end lost 1 base, and 11 bases lay between the germline ends.

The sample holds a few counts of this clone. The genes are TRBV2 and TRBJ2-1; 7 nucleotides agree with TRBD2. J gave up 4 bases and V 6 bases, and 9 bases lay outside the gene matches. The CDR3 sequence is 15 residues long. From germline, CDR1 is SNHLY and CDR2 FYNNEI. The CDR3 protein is CASSLTGRQYNEQFF. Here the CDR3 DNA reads TGTGCCAGCAGCCTTACCGGGAGGCAGTACAATGAGCAGTTCTTC.

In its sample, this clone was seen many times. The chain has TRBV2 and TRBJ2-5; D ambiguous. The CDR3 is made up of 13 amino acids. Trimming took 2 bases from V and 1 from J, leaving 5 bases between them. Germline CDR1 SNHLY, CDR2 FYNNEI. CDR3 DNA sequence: TGTGCCAGCAGTGAAAGGCGCCAAGAGACCCAGTACTTC. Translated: CASSERRQETQYF.

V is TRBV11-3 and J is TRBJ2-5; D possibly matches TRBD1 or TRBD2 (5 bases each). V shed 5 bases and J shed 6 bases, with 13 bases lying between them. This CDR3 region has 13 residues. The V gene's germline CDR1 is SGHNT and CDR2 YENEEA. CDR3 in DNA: TGTGCCAGCAGCCCGGGGCTGGGCCAGACCCAGTACTTC. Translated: CASSPGLGQTQYF.

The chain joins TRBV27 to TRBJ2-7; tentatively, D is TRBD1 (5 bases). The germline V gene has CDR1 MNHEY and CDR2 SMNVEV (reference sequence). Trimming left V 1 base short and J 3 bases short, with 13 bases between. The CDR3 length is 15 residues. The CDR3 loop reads CASSLWGSLDYEQYF. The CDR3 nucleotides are TGTGCCAGCAGTTTATGGGGCAGCCTAGACTACGAGCAGTACTTC.

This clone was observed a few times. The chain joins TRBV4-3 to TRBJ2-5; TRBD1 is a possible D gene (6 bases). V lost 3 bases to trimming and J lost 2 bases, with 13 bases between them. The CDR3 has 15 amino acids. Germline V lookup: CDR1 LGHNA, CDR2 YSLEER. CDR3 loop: CASSHLQGQQETQYF. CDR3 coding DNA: TGCGCCAGCAGCCACCTACAGGGACAACAAGAGACCCAGTACTTC.

In nucleotides, the CDR3 is TGTGCCAGCAGTCGACAACAGGGGGGCGCAGATACGCAGTATTTT. As protein: CASSRQQGGADTQYF. This sequence joins TRBV7-9 and TRBJ2-3; TRBD1 matches 8 bases. This CDR3 spans 15 amino acids. Trimming removed 6 bases from V and 4 bases from J; junction bases left unmatched: 9. The germline V gene has CDR1 SEHNR and CDR2 FQNEAQ (reference sequence).

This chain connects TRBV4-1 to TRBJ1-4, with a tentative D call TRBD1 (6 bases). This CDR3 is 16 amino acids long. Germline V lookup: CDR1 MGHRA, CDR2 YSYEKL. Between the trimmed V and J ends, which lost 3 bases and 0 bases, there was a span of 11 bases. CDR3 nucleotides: TGCGCCAGCAGCCAGTATAAGGGGGCAACTAATGAAAAACTGTTTTTT. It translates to CASSQYKGATNEKLFF.

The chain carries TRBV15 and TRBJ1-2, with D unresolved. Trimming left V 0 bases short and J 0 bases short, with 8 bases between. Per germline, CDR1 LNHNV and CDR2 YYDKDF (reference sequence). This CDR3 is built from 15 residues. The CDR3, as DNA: TGTGCCACCAGCAGAGAATACGGAACTAACTATGGCTACACCTTC. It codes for CATSREYGTNYGYTF.

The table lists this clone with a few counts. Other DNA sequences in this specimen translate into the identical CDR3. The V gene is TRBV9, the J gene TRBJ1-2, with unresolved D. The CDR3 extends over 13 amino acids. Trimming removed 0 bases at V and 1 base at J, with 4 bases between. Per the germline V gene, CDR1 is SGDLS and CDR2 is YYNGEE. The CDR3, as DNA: TGTGCCAGCAGCGTAGACAGTAACTATGGCTACACCTTC. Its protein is CASSVDSNYGYTF. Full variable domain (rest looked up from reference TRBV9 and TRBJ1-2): DSGVTQTPKHLITATGQRVTLRCSPRSGDLSVYWYQQSLDQGLQFLIQYYNGEERAKGNILERFSAQQFPDLHSELNLSSLELGDSALYFCASSVDSNYGYTFGSGTRLTVV.

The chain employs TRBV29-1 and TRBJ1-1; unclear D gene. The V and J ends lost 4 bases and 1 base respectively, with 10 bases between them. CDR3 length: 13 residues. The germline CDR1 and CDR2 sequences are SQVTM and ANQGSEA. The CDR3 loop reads CSVVADWNTEAFF. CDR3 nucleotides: TGCAGCGTTGTTGCCGACTGGAACACTGAAGCTTTCTTT.

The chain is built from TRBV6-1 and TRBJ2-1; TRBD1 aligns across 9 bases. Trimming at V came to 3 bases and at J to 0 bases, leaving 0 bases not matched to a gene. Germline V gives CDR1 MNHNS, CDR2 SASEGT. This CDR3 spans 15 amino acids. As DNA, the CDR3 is TGTGCCAGCAGTGAGGACAGGGGCTCCTACAATGAGCAGTTCTTC. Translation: CASSEDRGSYNEQFF.

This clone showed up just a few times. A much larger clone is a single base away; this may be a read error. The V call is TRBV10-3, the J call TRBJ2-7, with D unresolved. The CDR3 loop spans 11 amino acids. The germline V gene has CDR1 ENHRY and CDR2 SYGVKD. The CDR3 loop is CSISQHNEQYF. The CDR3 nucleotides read TGTTCCATCAGTCAGCACAACGAGCAGTACTTC.

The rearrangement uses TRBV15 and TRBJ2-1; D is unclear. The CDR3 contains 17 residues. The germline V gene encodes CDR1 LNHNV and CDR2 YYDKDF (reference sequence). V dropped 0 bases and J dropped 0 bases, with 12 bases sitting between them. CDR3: CATSREAYPSSYNEQFF. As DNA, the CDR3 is TGTGCCACCAGCAGAGAGGCTTACCCGAGCTCCTACAATGAGCAGTTCTTC.

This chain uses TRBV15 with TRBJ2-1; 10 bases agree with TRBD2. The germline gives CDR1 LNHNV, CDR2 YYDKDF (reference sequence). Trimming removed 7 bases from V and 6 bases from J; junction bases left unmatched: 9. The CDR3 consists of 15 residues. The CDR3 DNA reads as TGTGCCACCACCCGACGACTAGCGGGTTCCAATGAGCAGTTCTTC. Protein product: CATTRRLAGSNEQFF.

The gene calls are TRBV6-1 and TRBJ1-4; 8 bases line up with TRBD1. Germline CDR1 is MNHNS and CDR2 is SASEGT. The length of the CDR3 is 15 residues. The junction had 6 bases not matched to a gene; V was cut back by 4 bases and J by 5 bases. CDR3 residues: CASSGGQGVNEKLFF. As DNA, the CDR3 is TGTGCCAGCAGTGGAGGACAGGGAGTAAATGAAAAACTGTTTTTT.

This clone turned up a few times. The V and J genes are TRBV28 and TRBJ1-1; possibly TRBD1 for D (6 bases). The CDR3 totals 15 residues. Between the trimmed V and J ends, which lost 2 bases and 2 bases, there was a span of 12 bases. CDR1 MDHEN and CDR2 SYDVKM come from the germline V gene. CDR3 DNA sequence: TGTGCCAGCAGTTTAAGGGCGACAGGAAACACTGAAGCTTTCTTT. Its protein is CASSLRATGNTEAFF.

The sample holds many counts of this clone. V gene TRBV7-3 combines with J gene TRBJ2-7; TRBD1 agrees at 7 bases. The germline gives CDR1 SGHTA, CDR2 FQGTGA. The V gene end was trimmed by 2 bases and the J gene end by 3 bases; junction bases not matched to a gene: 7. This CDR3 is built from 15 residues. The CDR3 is CASSLERGQDYEQYF. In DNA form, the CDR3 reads TGTGCCAGCAGCTTAGAGAGAGGACAGGACTACGAGCAGTACTTC.

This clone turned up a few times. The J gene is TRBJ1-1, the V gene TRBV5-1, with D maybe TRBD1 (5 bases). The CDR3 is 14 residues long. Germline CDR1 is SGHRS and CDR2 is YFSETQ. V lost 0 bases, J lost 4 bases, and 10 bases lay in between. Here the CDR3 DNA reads TGCGCCAGCAGCTTGGGGGGCCTTAGCACTGAAGCTTTCTTT. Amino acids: CASSLGGLSTEAFF. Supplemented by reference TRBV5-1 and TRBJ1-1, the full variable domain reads KAGVTQTPRYLIKTRGQQVTLSCSPISGHRSVSWYQQTPGQGLQFLFEYFSETQRNKGNFPGRFSGRQFSNSRSEMNVSTLELGDSALYLCASSLGGLSTEAFFGQGTRLTVV.

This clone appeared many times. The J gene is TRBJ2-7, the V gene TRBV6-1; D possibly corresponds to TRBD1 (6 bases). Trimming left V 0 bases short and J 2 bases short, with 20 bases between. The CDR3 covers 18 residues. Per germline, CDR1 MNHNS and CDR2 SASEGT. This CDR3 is CASSEAGSGWAGAYEQYF. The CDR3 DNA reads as TGTGCCAGCAGTGAAGCGGGAAGCGGATGGGCAGGGGCCTACGAGCAGTACTTC.